This T cell receptor (beta chain) was captured in a study of radiotherapy plus CTLA-4 blockade in lung cancer (dated by TCRdb to the late 2010s). Study-wide context: Objective responses were observed in more than 15% of enrolled patients, and disease control was achieved in 25% to 35%. The paper as a whole reports these results and caveats: The strongest predictors of response, as reported, were early dynamic changes in blood T cell clones along with a rise in serum interferon-beta after radiation. After treatment with radiotherapy and ipilimumab, TCR clones that originated in tumors expanded in peripheral blood.

The sample holds a few counts of this clone. The antigen this receptor binds is unknown. No much larger clone exists at a distance of one base, and base qualities are not known. The study tested focal radiation therapy combined with CTLA-4 blockade (ipilimumab) in patients with chemo-refractory metastatic non-small-cell lung cancer. To prepare the library, the immunoSEQ multiplex PCR assay was applied. TCRdb holds this immuneACCESS table with in-frame rearrangements only. Some clones are missing; in checked studies, unresolved V genes explain under half, and the rest has no known cause. Within this sample are around 70,000 clones, with over 80% of them counted one time only. The ten largest clones take up about 4.2% of the sample. Per the germline V gene, SGDLS is the CDR1 and YYNGEE is the CDR2. The junction shows trimming of 3 bases on V and 1 base on J, plus 7 bases between the germline ends. From cysteine to phenylalanine, the CDR3 is 13 amino acids long. The read is trimmed to its CDR3 DNA, 39 bases read in frame from base 1.

The sample consisted of peripheral blood, taken from a patient treated with radiotherapy plus ipilimumab. This receptor was identified in a human donor with non-small cell lung cancer who had a partial response to radiotherapy plus ipilimumab. Rearrangement joined TRBV9 to TRBJ2-5, and TRBD1 may be the D gene, going by 5 matching bases. The CDR3 region reads CASSGQIQETQYF. The DNA sequence is given as TGTGCCAGCAGCGGACAGATCCAAGAGACCCAGTACTTC. The full variable domain, with segments outside the CDR3 supplied by the reference TRBV9 and TRBJ2-5 proteins, appears as DSGVTQTPKHLITATGQRVTLRCSPRSGDLSVYWYQQSLDQGLQFLIQYYNGEERAKGNILERFSAQQFPDLHSELNLSSLELGDSALYFCASSGQIQETQYFGPGTRLLVL.